Below are 13 T cell receptor beta chains sequenced from a single sample in a study of neoadjuvant anti-PD-1 for oral cavity cancer. The table came from immunoSEQ multiplex PCR; TCRdb's copy has only in-frame clones and leaves some out. The table includes under 2,500 clones, 45% to 65% detected once. Documented time point: after neoadjuvant nivolumab, at surgical resection. The specimen comprised tumor tissue, sampled after nivolumab (anti-PD-1) treatment. These receptors all come from a person aged 40-85 years with oral cavity squamous cell carcinoma.

This clone was seen a few times. The chain links TRBV10-2 to TRBJ2-7; D might be TRBD1 or TRBD2, each matching 5 bases. The CDR3 sequence is 16 residues long. Trimming pared 6 bases from V and 5 bases from J, leaving 23 bases between. Germline CDR1 reads WSHSY; CDR2 reads SAAADI. The DNA of the CDR3 is TGCGCCAGCAGGCGCTTCATCACCGGGGCTAAGGACGAGCAGTACTTC. Translated: CASRRFITGAKDEQYF.

This sequence joins TRBV11-2 and TRBJ2-1; the D is unclear. Trimming removed 0 bases from V and 6 bases from J, with 12 bases in between. The CDR3 sequence is 15 residues long. CDR1 and CDR2 (germline): SGHAT, FQNNGV. CDR3: CASSLEATWGNEQFF. CDR3 coding DNA: TGTGCCAGCAGCTTAGAAGCAACCTGGGGCAATGAGCAGTTCTTC.

The V gene is TRBV6-1, the J gene TRBJ1-4, with a tentative D call TRBD1 (5 bases). CDR3 length: 13 amino acids. Trimming left V 8 bases short and J 3 bases short, with 10 bases between. Germline V CDR1 and CDR2: MNHNS, SASEGT. CDR3 loop: CASAGGANEKLFF. Here the CDR3 DNA reads TGTGCCAGCGCCGGGGGAGCTAATGAAAAACTGTTTTTT.

The CDR3 DNA sequence: TGTGCCAGCAGCTTCCCCTCAACAACTAATGAAAAACTGTTTTTT. Encoded protein: CASSFPSTTNEKLFF. This sequence joins TRBV11-1 and TRBJ1-4; no reliable D call. Per the germline V gene, CDR1 is SGHAT and CDR2 is FQDESV (reference sequence). V was clipped by 3 bases and J by 0 bases, with 8 bases between them. The CDR3 consists of 15 residues.

The chain employs TRBV11-1 and TRBJ1-4; TRBD1 matches 7 bases. The CDR3 is made up of 15 amino acids. Per germline, CDR1 SGHAT and CDR2 FQDESV (reference sequence). V lost 5 bases and J lost 2; bases outside the gene matches: 5. CDR3 residues: CASSLNRGTNEKLFF. The CDR3 nucleotides are TGTGCCAGCAGCCTGAACAGGGGCACTAATGAAAAACTGTTTTTT.

The V gene is TRBV5-4, the J gene TRBJ2-7; TRBD1 is a possible D gene (6 bases). V was shortened by 4 bases and J by 6 bases, with 11 bases between the two germline ends. The CDR3 spans 12 residues. CDR1 and CDR2 (germline): SGHNT, YYREEE (reference sequence). The CDR3 reads CASSPDRSEQYF. The CDR3, as DNA: TGTGCCAGCAGCCCTGACAGGAGCGAGCAGTACTTC.

This chain uses TRBV28 with TRBJ1-4; D ambiguous. This CDR3 region has 14 residues. CDR1 and CDR2 from the germline V gene are MDHEN and SYDVKM. V was cut by 6 bases and J by 4 bases, with 12 bases left in between. CDR3 sequence (DNA): TGTGCCAGCAGCCTGAGGGTGATTAATGAAAAACTGTTTTTT. Translation gives CASSLRVINEKLFF.

The V call is TRBV14, the J call TRBJ2-7; the match to TRBD2 covers 9 bases. V shed 5 bases, J shed 6 bases, and the junction held 8 bases outside the gene matches. This CDR3 has 14 amino acids. Germline CDR1 reads SGHDN; CDR2 reads FVKESK. In nucleotides, the CDR3 is TGTGCCAGCAGCGTATCCGGGACTAGCTCCGAGCAGTACTTC. Its protein product is CASSVSGTSSEQYF.

The DNA for the CDR3 is TGTGCCAGTAGTATAGTGGGGAGTTTAGCCTTTCAGCCCCAGCATTTT. This encodes CASSIVGSLAFQPQHF. The chain carries TRBV19 and TRBJ1-5; no firm D call. This CDR3 contains 16 residues. Germline CDR1 is LNHDA and CDR2 is SQIVND (reference sequence). The germline V and J ends were trimmed by 1 base and 6 bases, with 16 bases remaining between them. Variable domain in full (rest from reference TRBV19 and TRBJ1-5): DGGITQSPKYLFRKEGQNVTLSCEQNLNHDAMYWYRQDPGQGLRLIYYSQIVNDFQKGDIAEGYSVSREKKESFPLTVTSAQKNPTAFYLCASSIVGSLAFQPQHFGDGTRLSIL.

This chain links TRBV27 with TRBJ2-3, with 9 bases identical to TRBD2. Germline assignment: CDR1 MNHEY and CDR2 SMNVEV (reference sequence). The CDR3 length is 16 residues. After removal of 1 base from V and 2 bases from J, the junction contained 4 bases not matched to a gene. The CDR3 loop reads CASSLLSSGVTDTQYF. The CDR3 coding sequence is TGTGCCAGCAGTTTATTGTCTAGCGGGGTCACAGATACGCAGTATTTT.

This clone was observed a few times. The gene calls are TRBV5-1 and TRBJ1-2, with 8 bases identical to TRBD1. The CDR3 is made up of 16 amino acids. The J segment lost 0 bases and the V segment lost 4 bases, leaving 8 bases of the junction unmatched. Germline lookup yields CDR1 SGHRS and CDR2 YFSETQ. The CDR3 reads CASSTGQGPSNYGYTF. The CDR3 bases are TGCGCCAGCAGCACCGGACAGGGACCTTCTAACTATGGCTACACCTTC.

The CDR3 DNA is TGTGCCAGTAGTCAGGGACTGCGGCACGCCACAGATACGCAGTATTTT. Translation: CASSQGLRHATDTQYF. The chain links TRBV19 to TRBJ2-3, with D maybe TRBD2 (6 bases). V shed 5 bases and J shed 2 bases, with 17 bases lying between them. The CDR3 covers 16 residues. Germline V gene sequence: CDR1 LNHDA, CDR2 SQIVND (reference sequence).

This sequence joins TRBV6-1 and TRBJ2-4, with 9 bases that match TRBD2. The CDR3 consists of 16 residues. Germline CDR1 MNHNS, CDR2 SASEGT. Trimming removed 1 base from V and 6 bases from J; junction bases left unmatched: 7. This CDR3 is CASSEVSGSFGNIQYF. CDR3 nucleotides: TGTGCCAGCAGTGAAGTTAGCGGGAGTTTTGGAAACATTCAGTACTTC.